The 12 T cell receptor beta chains given below trace back to one sample, sequenced in a study of neurological immune-mediated disorders. A single record per CDR3 protein comes from TCRdb applying MiXCR to the 5' RACE reads. This table has 50,000 to 85,000 distinct CDR3 sequences, around 5.2% appearing once. Sequencing was performed on PBMCs. The receptors shown here come from a young woman with multiple sclerosis.

This clonotype was seen repeatedly, ten times or more. The chain combines TRBV3-1 with TRBJ1-1; tentatively, D is TRBD1 (5 bases). V was trimmed by 1 base and J by 3 bases, leaving 9 bases between them. Germline assignment: CDR1 LGHDT and CDR2 YNNKEL (reference sequence). This CDR3 is built from 14 residues. The CDR3 DNA reads as TGTGCCAGCAGCCAAGGACAGTTTGACACTGAAGCTTTCTTT. It specifies CASSQGQFDTEAFF.

This clonotype was counted many times. The chain is built from TRBV20-1 and TRBJ1-5; D is perhaps TRBD1 (6 bases). Trimming stripped 2 bases from V and 5 bases from J, with 7 bases between. Germline CDR1 reads DFQATT; CDR2 reads SNEGSKA (reference sequence). CDR3 length: 12 amino acids. CDR3 DNA: TGCAGTGCTAGAAGGGGGGATCAGCCCCAGCATTTT. Amino acids: CSARRGDQPQHF.

Only a few counts were recorded for this clonotype. The rearrangement links TRBV7-3 to TRBJ2-3, with D unclear. CDR3 length equals 12 residues. Germline V gene sequence: CDR1 SGHTA, CDR2 FQGTGA. The V end lost 5 bases, the J end lost 0 bases, and 3 bases lay between the germline ends. The CDR3 DNA follows: TGTGCCAGCAGCGACAGCACAGATACGCAGTATTTT. Translating it yields CASSDSTDTQYF. Complete variable domain (other parts from reference TRBV7-3 and TRBJ2-3): GAGVSQTPSNKVTEKGKYVELRCDPISGHTALYWYRQSLGQGPEFLIYFQGTGAADDSGLPNDRFFAVRPEGSVSTLKIQRTERGDSAVYLCASSDSTDTQYFGPGTRLTVL.

This clonotype has at least ten counts. This rearrangement joins TRBV5-5 to TRBJ2-3, with a possible D match to TRBD2 (5 bases). V lost 0 bases, J lost 0 bases, and 14 bases lay in between. CDR1 and CDR2 from the germline V gene are SGHKS and YYEKEE (reference sequence). This CDR3 region has 17 residues. DNA of the CDR3: TGTGCCAGCAGCTTGGGAGGCCTAGCCTCTAGCACAGATACGCAGTATTTT. This sequence encodes CASSLGGLASSTDTQYF.

In its sample, this clonotype was seen many times. The gene calls are TRBV15 and TRBJ2-2; 9 nucleotides match TRBD1. The germline V gene has CDR1 LNHNV and CDR2 YYDKDF (reference sequence). CDR3 length: 16 amino acids. V gave up 3 bases and J gave up 3 bases; unmatched junction bases: 5. In nucleotides, the CDR3 is TGTGCCACCAGCAGCGACGACAGGGGGGACACCGGGGAGCTGTTTTTT. Amino acid sequence: CATSSDDRGDTGELFF.

This clonotype has ten or more counts. V usage is TRBV24-1 and J usage is TRBJ2-1; 8 nucleotides match TRBD1. The CDR3 totals 15 residues. The germline V gene has CDR1 KGHDR and CDR2 SFDVKD. Trimming cost V 3 bases and J 0 bases; bases outside gene matches: 0. In DNA form, the CDR3 reads TGTGCCACCAGTGATGGACAGGGCTCCTACAATGAGCAGTTCTTC. Protein: CATSDGQGSYNEQFF.

At least ten counts were recorded for this clonotype. The rearrangement joins TRBV14 to TRBJ2-3; 7 nucleotides agree with TRBD2. The CDR3 covers 16 residues. V lost 4 bases and J lost 5; bases outside the gene matches: 12. CDR1 and CDR2 (germline): SGHDN, FVKESK. Written as DNA, the CDR3 is TGTGCCAGCAGCCCCCACGGACTAGTGCCAGGAGATACGCAGTATTTT. It codes for CASSPHGLVPGDTQYF.

The CDR3 reads CASSLRGKAGELFF. The CDR3 DNA reads TGTGCCAGTAGTCTCAGGGGAAAAGCCGGGGAGCTGTTTTTT. The rearrangement links TRBV19 to TRBJ2-2; possible D gene TRBD1, 6 bases. Trimming left V 5 bases short and J 6 bases short, with 13 bases between. This CDR3 comprises 14 residues. Germline V lookup: CDR1 LNHDA, CDR2 SQIVND (reference sequence).

This clonotype was observed a few times. It may be a read error: a sequence one base away is much more abundant. This rearrangement joins TRBV10-3 to TRBJ1-2; D unclear. This CDR3 contains 13 residues. Trimming stripped 3 bases from V and 4 bases from J, with 9 bases between. The V gene's germline CDR1 is ENHRY and CDR2 SYGVKD. CDR3 DNA: TGTGCCATCAGTGAAGGAAAGGCCTATGGCTACACCTTC. Its translation: CAISEGKAYGYTF.

Points on this clonotype: It may be a read error: a sequence one base away is much more abundant. The V gene is TRBV28, the J gene TRBJ2-1; no firm D call. There are 13 residues in the CDR3. Germline lookup yields CDR1 MDHEN and CDR2 SYDVKM. The V end lost 5 bases, the J end lost 9 bases, and 14 bases lay between the germline ends. The CDR3 loop reads CASSAERAGEQFF. In nucleotides, the CDR3 is TGTGCCAGCAGTGCGGAAAGGGCTGGTGAGCAGTTCTTC.

This clonotype was detected many times. This sequence joins TRBV20-1 and TRBJ1-1, with D uncertain. Germline V gives CDR1 DFQATT, CDR2 SNEGSKA (reference sequence). Trimming shortened V by 1 base and J by 0 bases, and 12 bases separated the two germline ends. This CDR3 contains 15 residues. CDR3 residues: CSARGERQLNTEAFF. The CDR3 bases are TGCAGTGCTAGAGGAGAGAGACAACTGAACACTGAAGCTTTCTTT.

In its sample, this clonotype was seen many times. The V call is TRBV9, the J call TRBJ1-2; D unclear. The CDR3 consists of 14 residues. From germline, CDR1 is SGDLS and CDR2 YYNGEE. With 3 bases removed from V and 6 bases from J, the gap between germline ends came to 15 bases. The CDR3 is CASSGSLGRHGYTF. CDR3 nucleotide sequence: TGTGCCAGCAGCGGCTCGTTGGGGAGGCATGGCTACACCTTC.